These 5 T cell receptor beta chains share one sample of origin, sequenced in a study of cytomegalovirus exposure and HLA in healthy donors. Primers: 60 Vbeta forward and 13 Jbeta reverse. TCRdb's table, derived via immunoSEQ multiplex PCR, lists solely in-frame clones and lacks some. Of some 81,000 clones detected, around 70% appear once; the ten largest clones hold around 10%. The sequencing input was PBMCs. These receptor sequences come from a woman in her thirties or forties in good health and CMV-seropositive.

This chain uses TRBV2 with TRBJ2-5; D is ambiguous. The CDR3 loop spans 13 amino acids. Germline CDR1 and CDR2: SNHLY and FYNNEI. V lost 5 bases, J lost 5 bases, and 12 bases lay in between. The CDR3 DNA follows: TGTGCCAGCAGTACCAACGACGGGGAGACCCAGTACTTC. Translated, it gives CASSTNDGETQYF.

This clone was counted once. The chain carries TRBV9 and TRBJ2-5, with D maybe TRBD2 (6 bases). Germline V gene data show CDR1 as SGDLS and CDR2 as YYNGEE. The V gene lost 0 bases and the J gene lost 1 base, with 7 bases spanning the gap. The CDR3 runs 14 residues. The CDR3 DNA follows: TGTGCCAGCAGCGTAGTCGGGGGCCAAGAGACCCAGTACTTC. Its translation: CASSVVGGQETQYF.

The V gene is TRBV4-1, the J gene TRBJ2-3; a possible D gene is TRBD2 (6 bases). Germline V gives CDR1 MGHRA, CDR2 YSYEKL. The CDR3 totals 18 residues. The ends were cut back, 0 bases at V and 0 bases at J, with 16 bases in the middle. The CDR3 sequence: CASSQERGPSPSTDTQYF. The CDR3 DNA is TGCGCCAGCAGCCAAGAGCGGGGACCCTCTCCTAGCACAGATACGCAGTATTTT.

The chain joins TRBV5-1 to TRBJ1-2, with 7 positions matching TRBD1. CDR1 SGHRS and CDR2 YFSETQ come from the germline V gene. With V trimmed by 4 bases and J by 1 base, 7 bases remained unmatched. This CDR3 has 15 residues. CDR3 sequence: CASSTTGTDNYGYTF. The DNA for the CDR3 is TGCGCCAGCAGCACAACCGGGACAGATAACTATGGCTACACCTTC.

The chain carries TRBV9 and TRBJ2-1; 8 positions match TRBD1. The V and J ends lost 3 bases and 8 bases, in that order; junction bases with no gene match: 13. The CDR3 consists of 16 residues. Germline loops: CDR1 SGDLS, CDR2 YYNGEE. CDR3 sequence reads: CASSAIIWTGRDEQFF. CDR3 nucleotides: TGTGCCAGCAGCGCTATAATTTGGACAGGGCGGGATGAGCAGTTCTTC. Looking up the rest from reference TRBV9 and TRBJ2-1 gives the full variable domain: DSGVTQTPKHLITATGQRVTLRCSPRSGDLSVYWYQQSLDQGLQFLIQYYNGEERAKGNILERFSAQQFPDLHSELNLSSLELGDSALYFCASSAIIWTGRDEQFFGPGTRLTVL.